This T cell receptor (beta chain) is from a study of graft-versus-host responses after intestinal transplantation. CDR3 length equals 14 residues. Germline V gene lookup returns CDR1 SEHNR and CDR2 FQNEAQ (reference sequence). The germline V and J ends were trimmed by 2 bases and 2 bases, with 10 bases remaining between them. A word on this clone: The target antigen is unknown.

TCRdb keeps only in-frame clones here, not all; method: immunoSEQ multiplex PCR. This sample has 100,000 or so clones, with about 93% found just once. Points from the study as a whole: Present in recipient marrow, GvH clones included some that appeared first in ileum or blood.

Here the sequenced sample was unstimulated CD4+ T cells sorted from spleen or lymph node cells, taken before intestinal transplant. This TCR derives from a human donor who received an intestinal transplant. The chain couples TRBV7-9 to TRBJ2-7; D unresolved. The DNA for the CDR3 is TGTGCCAGCAGCTTATCCAGCGCGACCTACGAGCAGTACTTC. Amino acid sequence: CASSLSSATYEQYF. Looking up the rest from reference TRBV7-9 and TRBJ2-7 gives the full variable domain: DTGVSQNPRHKITKRGQNVTFRCDPISEHNRLYWYRQTLGQGPEFLTYFQNEAQLEKSRLLSDRFSAERPKGSFSTLEIQRTEQGDSAMYLCASSLSSATYEQYFGPGTRLTVT.